A selection of T cell receptor beta chains follows, all from one sample in a study of T cells in Graves' hyperthyroidism and ophthalmopathy. TCRdb re-analysed the multiplex PCR reads in MiXCR, keeping a single row per CDR3 protein. Of hundreds of thousands of distinct CDR3 sequences listed, about 13% are singletons. The sample consisted of blood. These receptors were obtained from a young woman with Graves' hyperthyroidism. Both conserved end residues are part of each CDR3. The order of the fields is D gene, J gene, clone size, V gene, CDR3 protein, CDR3 DNA. The D gene is left open where the match is weak. Expanded clones get a size class; other rows say once, few or many, or leave the size out.

d_call: -; j_call: TRBJ2-1; clone_size: many; v_call: TRBV11-3; cdr3_aa: CASSVKQGHEQFF; cdr3_nt: TGTGCCAGCAGCGTCAAACAGGGCCATGAGCAGTTCTTC
d_call: -; j_call: TRBJ1-5; clone_size: few; v_call: TRBV20-1; cdr3_aa: CSARAQGNQPQHF; cdr3_nt: TGCAGTGCTAGAGCCCAGGGAAATCAGCCCCAGCATTTT
d_call: TRBD2; j_call: TRBJ2-1; clone_size: many; v_call: TRBV6-1; cdr3_aa: CASSEEAGVGNEQFF; cdr3_nt: TGTGCCAGCAGTGAGGAAGCGGGAGTCGGCAATGAGCAGTTCTTC
d_call: TRBD1; j_call: TRBJ1-2; clone_size: many; v_call: TRBV7-2; cdr3_aa: CASSLVTGQGPLSYGYTF; cdr3_nt: TGTGCCAGCAGCTTAGTGACGGGACAGGGGCCACTAAGCTATGGCTACACCTTC
d_call: -; j_call: TRBJ2-7; clone_size: many; v_call: TRBV6-2/TRBV6-3; cdr3_aa: CASSYSARGQTLSYEQYF; cdr3_nt: TGTGCCAGCAGTTACTCCGCACGAGGACAGACCCTCTCCTACGAGCAGTACTTC
d_call: -; j_call: TRBJ2-3; clone_size: many; v_call: TRBV11-2; cdr3_aa: CASSLVFRDTQYF; cdr3_nt: TGTGCCAGCAGCTTAGTTTTCCGGGATACGCAGTATTTT
d_call: -; j_call: TRBJ1-5; clone_size: many; v_call: TRBV4-3; cdr3_aa: CASSQGTGHTVPQHF; cdr3_nt: TGCGCCAGCAGCCAAGGAACGGGACACACCGTTCCCCAGCATTTT
d_call: -; j_call: TRBJ1-2; clone_size: many; v_call: TRBV28; cdr3_aa: CATRLEENYGYTF; cdr3_nt: TGTGCCACCCGTTTGGAGGAAAACTATGGCTACACCTTC
d_call: TRBD2; j_call: TRBJ2-3; clone_size: many; v_call: TRBV20-1; cdr3_aa: CSAVTSGSTDTQYF; cdr3_nt: TGCAGTGCGGTGACTAGCGGGAGCACAGATACGCAGTATTTT
d_call: -; j_call: TRBJ1-6; clone_size: -; v_call: TRBV28; cdr3_aa: CASSYGWPPYNSPLHF; cdr3_nt: TGTGCCAGCAGTTATGGGTGGCCTCCTTATAATTCACCCCTCCACTTT
d_call: TRBD2; j_call: TRBJ2-5; clone_size: many; v_call: TRBV13; cdr3_aa: CASAKAGGPSETQYF; cdr3_nt: TGTGCCAGCGCTAAAGCGGGAGGGCCTTCAGAGACCCAGTACTTC
d_call: -; j_call: TRBJ2-5; clone_size: few; v_call: TRBV5-1; cdr3_aa: CASSLSRPWETQYF; cdr3_nt: TGCGCCAGCAGCTTGAGCCGCCCTTGGGAGACCCAGTACTTC
d_call: TRBD2; j_call: TRBJ2-7; clone_size: many; v_call: TRBV3-1; cdr3_aa: CASSQASGASREQYF; cdr3_nt: TGTGCCAGCAGCCAAGCGAGCGGGGCCTCTCGCGAGCAGTACTTC
d_call: -; j_call: TRBJ1-5; clone_size: many; v_call: TRBV28; cdr3_aa: CASSLFRQPQHF; cdr3_nt: TGTGCCAGCAGTTTATTTCGGCAGCCCCAGCATTTT
d_call: -; j_call: TRBJ1-4; clone_size: few; v_call: TRBV19; cdr3_aa: CASDDGAANLREKLFF; cdr3_nt: TGTGCCAGTGATGATGGGGCTGCAAATCTTCGGGAAAAACTGTTTTTT
d_call: -; j_call: TRBJ1-6; clone_size: many; v_call: TRBV5-1; cdr3_aa: CASRRENSPLHF; cdr3_nt: TGCGCCAGCAGGAGGGAAAACTCACCCCTCCACTTT
d_call: -; j_call: TRBJ2-2; clone_size: many; v_call: TRBV20-1; cdr3_aa: CSARDWGNTGELFF; cdr3_nt: TGCAGTGCTAGGGATTGGGGGAACACCGGGGAGCTGTTTTTT
d_call: -; j_call: TRBJ1-1; clone_size: few; v_call: TRBV20-1; cdr3_aa: CSAAVYYTEAFF; cdr3_nt: TGCAGTGCTGCGGTATATTACACTGAAGCTTTCTTT
d_call: -; j_call: TRBJ1-1; clone_size: many; v_call: TRBV2; cdr3_aa: CASSEEWVNTEAFF; cdr3_nt: TGTGCCAGCAGTGAAGAATGGGTTAACACTGAAGCTTTCTTT
d_call: -; j_call: TRBJ1-1; clone_size: few; v_call: TRBV6-1; cdr3_aa: CASRQMSTGGTEAFF; cdr3_nt: TGTGCCAGCAGGCAAATGTCGACGGGGGGCACTGAAGCTTTCTTT
d_call: -; j_call: TRBJ2-7; clone_size: -; v_call: TRBV6-1; cdr3_aa: CASNPGWAGGREQYF; cdr3_nt: TGTGCCAGCAACCCTGGGTGGGCAGGGGGGCGAGAGCAGTACTTC
d_call: -; j_call: TRBJ2-7; clone_size: many; v_call: TRBV7-2; cdr3_aa: CASRPKLDSYEQYF; cdr3_nt: TGTGCCAGCAGACCCAAGCTAGACTCCTACGAGCAGTACTTC
d_call: TRBD1; j_call: TRBJ2-5; clone_size: many; v_call: TRBV7-2; cdr3_aa: CASTRDRGDAQYF; cdr3_nt: TGTGCCAGCACCCGGGACAGGGGGGACGCCCAGTACTTC
d_call: TRBD2; j_call: TRBJ2-5; clone_size: few; v_call: TRBV19; cdr3_aa: CASSELAGGPGTQYF; cdr3_nt: TGTGCCAGTAGTGAACTAGCGGGAGGGCCGGGGACCCAGTACTTC
d_call: -; j_call: TRBJ1-1; clone_size: many; v_call: TRBV20-1; cdr3_aa: CSARVGNTEAFF; cdr3_nt: TGCAGTGCTAGAGTAGGGAACACTGAAGCTTTCTTT
d_call: -; j_call: TRBJ2-1; clone_size: few; v_call: TRBV6-2/TRBV6-3; cdr3_aa: CASSDGEQFF; cdr3_nt: TGTGCCAGCAGTGATGGGGAGCAGTTCTTC
d_call: -; j_call: TRBJ1-6; clone_size: many; v_call: TRBV15; cdr3_aa: CATQWSYNSPLHF; cdr3_nt: TGTGCCACCCAGTGGTCCTATAATTCACCCCTCCACTTT
d_call: -; j_call: TRBJ2-1; clone_size: few; v_call: TRBV19; cdr3_aa: CASTDFLTYNEQFF; cdr3_nt: TGTGCCAGTACGGACTTCCTGACCTACAATGAGCAGTTCTTC
d_call: -; j_call: TRBJ2-2; clone_size: -; v_call: TRBV6-1; cdr3_aa: CASRELGNTGELFF; cdr3_nt: TGTGCCAGCAGGGAACTCGGTAACACCGGGGAGCTGTTTTTT
d_call: -; j_call: TRBJ2-7; clone_size: many; v_call: TRBV28; cdr3_aa: CASSKMQGIDEQYF; cdr3_nt: TGTGCCAGCAGCAAAATGCAGGGGATAGACGAGCAGTACTTC
d_call: -; j_call: TRBJ2-5; clone_size: -; v_call: TRBV12-3/TRBV12-4; cdr3_aa: CASSSSLGPVYF; cdr3_nt: TGTGCCAGCAGTTCATCGTTAGGACCGGTGTACTTC
d_call: TRBD1; j_call: TRBJ1-4; clone_size: many; v_call: TRBV12-3/TRBV12-4; cdr3_aa: CASSPGQGASDEKLFF; cdr3_nt: TGTGCCAGCAGTCCGGGACAGGGGGCCTCTGATGAAAAACTGTTTTTT
d_call: -; j_call: TRBJ1-2; clone_size: many; v_call: TRBV7-2; cdr3_aa: CASSTAASSVGYTF; cdr3_nt: TGTGCCAGCAGCACAGCAGCCAGTTCGGTTGGCTACACCTTC
d_call: -; j_call: TRBJ1-5; clone_size: -; v_call: TRBV19; cdr3_aa: CASSISGGDQPQHF; cdr3_nt: TGTGCCAGTAGTATTTCGGGGGGGGATCAGCCCCAGCATTTT
d_call: -; j_call: TRBJ2-7; clone_size: few; v_call: TRBV7-7; cdr3_aa: CASSTRLQGEQYF; cdr3_nt: TGTGCTAGCAGCACCCGCCTTCAGGGCGAGCAGTACTTC
d_call: -; j_call: TRBJ2-2; clone_size: -; v_call: TRBV20-1; cdr3_aa: CSATPRVGETGELFF; cdr3_nt: TGCAGTGCTACCCCCAGGGTGGGGGAAACCGGGGAGCTGTTTTTT
d_call: TRBD1; j_call: TRBJ2-7; clone_size: -; v_call: TRBV19; cdr3_aa: CASSNTGGSYEQYF; cdr3_nt: TGTGCCAGTAGTAATACAGGGGGTTCCTACGAGCAGTACTTC
d_call: -; j_call: TRBJ2-5; clone_size: many; v_call: TRBV27; cdr3_aa: CASSWGTLETQYF; cdr3_nt: TGTGCCAGCAGTTGGGGGACATTGGAGACCCAGTACTTC
d_call: -; j_call: TRBJ1-5; clone_size: many; v_call: TRBV12-3/TRBV12-4; cdr3_aa: CASSFRDVSNQPQHF; cdr3_nt: TGTGCCAGCAGTTTCCGGGACGTTAGCAATCAGCCCCAGCATTTT